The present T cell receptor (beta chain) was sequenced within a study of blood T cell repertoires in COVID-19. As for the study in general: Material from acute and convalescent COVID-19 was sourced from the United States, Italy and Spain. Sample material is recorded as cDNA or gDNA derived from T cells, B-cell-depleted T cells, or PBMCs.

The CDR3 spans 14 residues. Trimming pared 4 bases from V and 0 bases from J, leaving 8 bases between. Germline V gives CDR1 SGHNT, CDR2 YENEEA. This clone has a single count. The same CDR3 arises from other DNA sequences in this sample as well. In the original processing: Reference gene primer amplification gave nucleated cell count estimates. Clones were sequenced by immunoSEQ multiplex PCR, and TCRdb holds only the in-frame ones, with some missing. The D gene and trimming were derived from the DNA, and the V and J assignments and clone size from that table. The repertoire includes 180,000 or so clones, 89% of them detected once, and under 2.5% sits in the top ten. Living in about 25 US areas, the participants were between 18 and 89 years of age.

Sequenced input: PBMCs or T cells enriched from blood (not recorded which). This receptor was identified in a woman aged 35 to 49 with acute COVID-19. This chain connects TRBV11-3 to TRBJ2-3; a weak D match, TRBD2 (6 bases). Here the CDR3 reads CASSSGGSTDTQYF. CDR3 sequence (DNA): TGTGCCAGCAGCTCTGGGGGGAGCACAGATACGCAGTATTTT.